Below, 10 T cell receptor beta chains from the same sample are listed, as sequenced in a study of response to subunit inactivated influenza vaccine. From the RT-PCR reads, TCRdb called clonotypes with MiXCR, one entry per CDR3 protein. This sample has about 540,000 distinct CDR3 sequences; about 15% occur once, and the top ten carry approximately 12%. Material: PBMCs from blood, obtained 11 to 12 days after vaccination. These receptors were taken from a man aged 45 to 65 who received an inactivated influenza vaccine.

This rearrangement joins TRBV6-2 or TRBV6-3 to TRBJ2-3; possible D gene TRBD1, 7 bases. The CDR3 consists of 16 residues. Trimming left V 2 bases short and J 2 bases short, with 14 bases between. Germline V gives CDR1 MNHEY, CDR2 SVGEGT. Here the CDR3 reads CASSYAGQKPTDTQYF. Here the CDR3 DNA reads TGTGCCAGCAGTTACGCGGGACAGAAGCCCACAGATACGCAGTATTTT.

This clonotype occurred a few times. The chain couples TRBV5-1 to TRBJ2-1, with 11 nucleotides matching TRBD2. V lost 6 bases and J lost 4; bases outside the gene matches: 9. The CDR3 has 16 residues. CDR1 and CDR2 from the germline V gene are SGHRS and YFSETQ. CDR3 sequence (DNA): TGCGCCAGCAACCCAGGACTAGCGGGTAGATACAATGAGCAGTTCTTC. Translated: CASNPGLAGRYNEQFF.

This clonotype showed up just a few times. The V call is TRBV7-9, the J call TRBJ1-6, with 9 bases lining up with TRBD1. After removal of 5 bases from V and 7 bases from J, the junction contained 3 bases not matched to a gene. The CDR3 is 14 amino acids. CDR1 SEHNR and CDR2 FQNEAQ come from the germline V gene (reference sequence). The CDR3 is CASSRDRENSPLHF. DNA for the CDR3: TGTGCCAGCAGCCGGGACAGGGAAAATTCACCCCTCCACTTT.

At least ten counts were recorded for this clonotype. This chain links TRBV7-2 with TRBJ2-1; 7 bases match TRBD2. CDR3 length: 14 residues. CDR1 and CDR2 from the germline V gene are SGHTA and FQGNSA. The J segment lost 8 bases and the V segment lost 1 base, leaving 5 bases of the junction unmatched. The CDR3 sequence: CASSLGGSQHEQFF. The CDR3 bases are TGTGCCAGCAGCTTAGGCGGGAGTCAGCATGAGCAGTTCTTC. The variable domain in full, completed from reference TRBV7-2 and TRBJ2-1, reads GAGVSQSPSNKVTEKGKDVELRCDPISGHTALYWYRQSLGQGLEFLIYFQGNSAPDKSGLPSDRFSAERTGGSVSTLTIQRTQQEDSAVYLCASSLGGSQHEQFFGPGTRLTVL.

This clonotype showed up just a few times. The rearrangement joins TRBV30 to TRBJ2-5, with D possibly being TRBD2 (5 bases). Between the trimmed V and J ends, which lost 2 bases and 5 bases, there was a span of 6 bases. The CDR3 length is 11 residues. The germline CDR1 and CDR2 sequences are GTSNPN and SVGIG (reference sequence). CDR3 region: CAWSSGETQYF. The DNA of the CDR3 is TGTGCCTGGAGTAGCGGCGAGACCCAGTACTTC.

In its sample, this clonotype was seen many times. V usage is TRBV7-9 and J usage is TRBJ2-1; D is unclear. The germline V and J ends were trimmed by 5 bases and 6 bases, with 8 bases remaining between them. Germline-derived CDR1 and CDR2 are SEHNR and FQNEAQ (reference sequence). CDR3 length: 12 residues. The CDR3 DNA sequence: TGTGCCAGCAGCACAGCCTTCAATGAGCAGTTCTTC. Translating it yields CASSTAFNEQFF.

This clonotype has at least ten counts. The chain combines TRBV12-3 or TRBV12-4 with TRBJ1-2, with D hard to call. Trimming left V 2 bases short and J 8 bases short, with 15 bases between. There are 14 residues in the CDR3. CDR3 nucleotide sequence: TGTGCCAGCAGTTTATACAGAAGAAGCTACGGCTACACCTTC. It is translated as CASSLYRRSYGYTF.

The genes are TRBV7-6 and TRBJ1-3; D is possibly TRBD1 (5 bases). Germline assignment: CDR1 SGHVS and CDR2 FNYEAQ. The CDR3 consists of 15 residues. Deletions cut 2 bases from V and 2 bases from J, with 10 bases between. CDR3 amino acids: CASSLNWGTGNTIYF. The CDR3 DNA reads TGTGCCAGCAGCTTAAACTGGGGGACTGGAAACACCATATATTTT.

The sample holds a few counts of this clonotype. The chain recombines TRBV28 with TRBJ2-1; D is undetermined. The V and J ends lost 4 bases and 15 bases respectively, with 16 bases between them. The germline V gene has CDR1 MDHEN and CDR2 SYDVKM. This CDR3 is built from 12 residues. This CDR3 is CASSSSVRRRFF. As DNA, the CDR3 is TGTGCCAGCAGTTCATCCGTCCGCCGGCGGTTCTTC.

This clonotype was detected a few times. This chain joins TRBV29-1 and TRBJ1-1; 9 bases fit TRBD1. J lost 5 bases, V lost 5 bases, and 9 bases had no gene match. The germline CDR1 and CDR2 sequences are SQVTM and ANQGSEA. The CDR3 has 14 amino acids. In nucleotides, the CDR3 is TGCAGCGTTTCGCGGACAGGGGAAGTAACTGAAGCTTTCTTT. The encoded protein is CSVSRTGEVTEAFF.